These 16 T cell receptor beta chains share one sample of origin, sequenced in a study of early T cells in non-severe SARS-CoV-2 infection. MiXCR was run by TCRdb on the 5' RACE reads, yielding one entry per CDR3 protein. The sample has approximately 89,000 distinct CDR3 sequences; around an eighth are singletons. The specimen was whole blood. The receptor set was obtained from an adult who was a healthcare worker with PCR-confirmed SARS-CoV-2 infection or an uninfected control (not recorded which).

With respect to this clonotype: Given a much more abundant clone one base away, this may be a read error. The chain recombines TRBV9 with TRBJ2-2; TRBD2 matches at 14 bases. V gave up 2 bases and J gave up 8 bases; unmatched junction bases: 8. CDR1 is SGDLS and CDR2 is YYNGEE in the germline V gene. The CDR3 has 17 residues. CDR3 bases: TGTGCCAGCAGCGTCAACCCGGGACTAGCGGGAGCAGGGGAGCTGTTTTTT. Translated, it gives CASSVNPGLAGAGELFF.

In nucleotides, the CDR3 is TGTGCCAGCAGCTTAGCGCGGGCTAGCGGGGACACAGATACGCAGTATTTT. This codes for CASSLARASGDTDTQYF. This rearrangement joins TRBV7-9 to TRBJ2-3; 9 bases are a match to TRBD2. The CDR3 contains 17 residues. The V segment lost 0 bases and the J segment 2 bases; nucleotides outside the gene matches: 6. The germline CDR1 and CDR2 sequences are SEHNR and FQNEAQ (reference sequence).

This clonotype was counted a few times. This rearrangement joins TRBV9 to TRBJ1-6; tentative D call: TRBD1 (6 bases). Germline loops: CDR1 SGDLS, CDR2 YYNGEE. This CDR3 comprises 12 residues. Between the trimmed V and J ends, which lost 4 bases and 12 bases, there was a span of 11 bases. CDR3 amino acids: CASSTPRGPLHF. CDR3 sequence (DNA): TGTGCCAGCAGCACGCCCAGGGGACCCCTCCACTTT.

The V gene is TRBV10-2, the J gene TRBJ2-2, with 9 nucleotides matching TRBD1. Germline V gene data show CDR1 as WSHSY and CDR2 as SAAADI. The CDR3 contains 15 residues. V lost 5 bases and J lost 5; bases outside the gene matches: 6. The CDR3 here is CASSIGQGRTGELFF. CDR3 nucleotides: TGCGCCAGCAGTATCGGACAGGGGCGAACCGGGGAGCTGTTTTTT.

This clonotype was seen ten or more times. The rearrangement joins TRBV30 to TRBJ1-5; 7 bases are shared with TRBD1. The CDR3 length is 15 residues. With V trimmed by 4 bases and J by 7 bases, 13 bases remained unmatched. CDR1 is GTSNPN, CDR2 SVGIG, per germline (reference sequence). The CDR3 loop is CAWTKPTGADQPQHF. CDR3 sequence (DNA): TGTGCCTGGACTAAACCAACAGGGGCGGACCAGCCCCAGCATTTT.

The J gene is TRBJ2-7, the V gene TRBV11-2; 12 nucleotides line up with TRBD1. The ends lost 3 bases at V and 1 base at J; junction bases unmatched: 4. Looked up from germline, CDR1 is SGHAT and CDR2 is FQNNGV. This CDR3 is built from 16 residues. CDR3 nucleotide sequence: TGTGCCAGCAGCTTGGGACAGGGGGCGTCATCCTACGAGCAGTACTTC. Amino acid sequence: CASSLGQGASSYEQYF.

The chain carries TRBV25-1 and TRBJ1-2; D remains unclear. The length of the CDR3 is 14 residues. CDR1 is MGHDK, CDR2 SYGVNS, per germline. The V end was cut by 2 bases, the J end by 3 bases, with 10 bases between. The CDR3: CASSEGGRYYGYTF. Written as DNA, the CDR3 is TGTGCCAGCAGTGAAGGAGGGAGGTACTATGGCTACACCTTC.

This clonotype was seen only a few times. Written as DNA, the CDR3 is TGTGCCAGCAGTTCGTGGGAGTCAGGGTACGAGCAGTACTTC. Translated: CASSSWESGYEQYF. The chain carries TRBV6-5 and TRBJ2-7, with D perhaps assigned TRBD1 or TRBD2 (5 bases each). Germline values: CDR1 MNHEY, CDR2 SVGAGI. The CDR3 totals 14 residues. Between the trimmed V and J ends, which lost 4 bases and 4 bases, there was a span of 14 bases.

The CDR3 loop is CASSPRGGNSYEQYF. The CDR3 bases are TGTGCCAGCAGCCCACGCGGCGGGAACTCCTACGAGCAGTACTTC. The V gene is TRBV7-2, the J gene TRBJ2-7; D is possibly TRBD2 (6 bases). The CDR3 has 15 residues. Looked up from germline, CDR1 is SGHTA and CDR2 is FQGNSA. Trimming left V 5 bases short and J 0 bases short, with 14 bases between.

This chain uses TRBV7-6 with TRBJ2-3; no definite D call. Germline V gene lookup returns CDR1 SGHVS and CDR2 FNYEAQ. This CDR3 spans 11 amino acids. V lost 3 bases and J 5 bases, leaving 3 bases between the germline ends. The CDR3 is CASSLLDTQYF. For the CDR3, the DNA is TGTGCCAGCAGCTTGTTAGATACGCAGTATTTT. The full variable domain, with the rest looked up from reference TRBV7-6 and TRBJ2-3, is GAGVSQSPRYKVTKRGQDVALRCDPISGHVSLYWYRQALGQGPEFLTYFNYEAQQDKSGLPNDRFSAERPEGSISTLTIQRTEQRDSAMYRCASSLLDTQYFGPGTRLTVL.

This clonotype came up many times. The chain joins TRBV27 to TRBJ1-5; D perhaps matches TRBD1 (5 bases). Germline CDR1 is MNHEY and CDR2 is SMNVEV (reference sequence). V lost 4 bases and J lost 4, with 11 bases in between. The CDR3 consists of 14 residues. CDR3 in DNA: TGTGCCAGCAGTTACCAGGGTTCGAATCAGCCCCAGCATTTT. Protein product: CASSYQGSNQPQHF.

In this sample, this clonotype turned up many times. This CDR3 is CASSRQTRRTDTQYF. In DNA, the CDR3 is TGTGCCAGCAGCCGACAGACTAGACGCACAGATACGCAGTATTTT. This chain links TRBV6-6 with TRBJ2-3, with D possibly being TRBD2 (6 bases). The V end was cut by 6 bases, the J end by 1 base, with 14 bases between. CDR1 and CDR2 from the germline V gene are MNHNY and SVGAGI (reference sequence). This CDR3 has 15 residues.

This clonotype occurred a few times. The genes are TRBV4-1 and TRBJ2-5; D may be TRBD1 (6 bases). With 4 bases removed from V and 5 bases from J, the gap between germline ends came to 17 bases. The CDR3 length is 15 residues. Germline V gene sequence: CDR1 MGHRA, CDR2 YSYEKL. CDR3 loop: CASSRTHGGGETQYF. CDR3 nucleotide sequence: TGCGCCAGCAGCCGTACACATGGGGGCGGGGAGACCCAGTACTTC.

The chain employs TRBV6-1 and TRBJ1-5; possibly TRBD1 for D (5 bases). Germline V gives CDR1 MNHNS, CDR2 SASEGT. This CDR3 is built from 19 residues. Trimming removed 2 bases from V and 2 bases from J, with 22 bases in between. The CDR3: CASSESGRVWGLGNQPQHF. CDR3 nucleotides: TGTGCCAGCAGTGAATCAGGAAGGGTATGGGGGTTAGGCAATCAGCCCCAGCATTTT.

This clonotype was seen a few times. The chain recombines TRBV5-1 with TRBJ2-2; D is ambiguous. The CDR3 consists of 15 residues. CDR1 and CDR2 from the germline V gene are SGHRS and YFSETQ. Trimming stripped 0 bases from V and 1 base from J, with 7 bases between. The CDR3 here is CASSLGEGNTGELFF. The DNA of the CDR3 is TGCGCCAGCAGCTTGGGAGAAGGGAACACCGGGGAGCTGTTTTTT.

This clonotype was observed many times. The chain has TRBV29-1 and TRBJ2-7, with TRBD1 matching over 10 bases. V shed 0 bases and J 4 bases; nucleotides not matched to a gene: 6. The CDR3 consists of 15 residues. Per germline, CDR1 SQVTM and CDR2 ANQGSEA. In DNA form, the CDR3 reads TGCAGCGTTGAAGATAGGACAGGGGGATTTTACGAGCAGTACTTC. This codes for CSVEDRTGGFYEQYF.